Here is one T cell receptor beta chain with its context. Its antigen target is currently unknown. The sample holds no much larger clone one base away, and base qualities are not on file. The data belong to a study of cytomegalovirus exposure and HLA in healthy donors (dated by TCRdb to about 2017). For the study in its entirety: In an earlier analysis of 587 of the donors, about 260 Gb of sequence data and just under 120 million unique TCR beta sequences from roughly 180 million T cells were reported. Roughly 300 gigabases of sequencing data and tens of millions of unique TCR sequences were included in an early release covering several hundred HLA-typed donors. Among the 398 genotyped donors, 81% belonged to the genetic ancestry cluster associated with self-reported Caucasian donors. The study aimed to test whether cataloging public T cell receptors could reveal signatures of past pathogen exposure. The study profiled the T cell repertoires of more than 500 subjects by immunosequencing and related them to cytomegalovirus serostatus. A separate validation cohort of some 130 different subjects was used in addition to the roughly 640-subject first cohort. To predict cytomegalovirus infection status, the study combined high-throughput TCR immunosequencing, statistical association of individual TCRs with disease status, and machine learning. To study patterns of TCR occurrence, a later analysis re-analyzed previously published TCR beta repertoires from around 660 donors and added high-resolution HLA genotyping. In the later analysis, no new phenotypic data were used to find candidate immune exposures; instead, reliance was placed on TCR beta sequences and their occurrence across donors. An earlier analysis of several hundred of the donors applied high-throughput TCR beta sequencing to assess whether each TCR beta V gene segment acted as functional or pseudogenic. Donor age, sex, ethnicity and CMV serostatus were compiled together with the repertoire data. In a later genetic analysis, genome-wide SNP genotypes for about three fifths of the 666 donors were used, and that subset was treated as a discovery cohort. Every repertoire in the discovery cohort had been generated on one and the same sequencing platform. HLA typing included class I and class II loci at four-digit resolution. Typing coverage varied by locus: roughly 629-630 donors for A, B, C, DRB1 and DQB1; more than 500 for DQA1; over 600 for DPA1; under 490 for DPB1. Four to six DR-DQ haplotypes were handled as single units for association and clustering because linkage in the cohort was strong. Among several hundred genotyped donors of the cohort, an average of roughly 230,000 unique TCR beta nucleotide sequences was sequenced per donor, of which 15% to 20% were non-productive.

The library was prepared using the immunoSEQ multiplex PCR assay. For the multiplex PCR, a mixture combining 60 forward primers for TCR Vbeta segments and 13 reverse primers for TCR Jbeta segments was used. A multiplex PCR assay on genomic DNA amplified the CDR3 region of rearranged TCR beta genes. The Illumina HiSeq System was used to sequence the amplified TCR beta libraries as 87-base-pair reads. The original pipeline was this. A later analysis counted some 80 million unique TCR beta chains across the 666 repertoires, and 9.5 million to 11 million of these chains were shared by at least two donors. Raw reads were error-corrected and collapsed into unique sequences by a nearest-neighbor algorithm in which closely related sequences were merged to remove PCR and sequencing errors. Alignment of CDR3 sequences to IMGT reference sequences was used to assign V, D and J gene segments. For a sequence to be retained, at least a six-nucleotide match to both a V gene segment and a J gene segment was required. Rearrangements were called productive when the CDR3 lacked stop codons and stayed in frame with V and J; all others were non-productive. Following IMGT convention, CDR3 was defined as the stretch from the second conserved V-encoded cysteine to the conserved J-encoded phenylalanine. Sequences without an unambiguous match to a single V gene segment were excluded from the earlier analysis of approximately 560 of the donors. In an earlier analysis of 450 to 700 of the donors, V segments were called functional above 56.7% productive rearrangements and were called segregating when the between-donor standard deviation exceeded 5%. A statistical classification framework was built to diagnose cytomegalovirus status from the catalog of TCR beta chain sequences. A later analysis assigned V and J genes by comparing TCR nucleotide sequences with IMGT/GENE-DB human TR gene sequences. A later analysis assigned CDR3 sequences and most-parsimonious VDJ recombination scenarios with the TCRdist pipeline. In a later analysis, every TCR beta chain was defined by the combination of its CDR3 amino acid sequence and its V-gene family, and reads without a unique V-gene family were dropped. In a later analysis, nearly 600 highly shared, low-generation-probability nucleotide sequences were removed to address suspected cross-contamination and a sequencing artifact. In a later analysis, a clonal expansion index for each public chain was calculated from normalized within-repertoire ranks of inferred template counts. A later analysis computed generation probabilities with a VDJ recombination model fitted to out-of-frame rearrangements, and checked the results against IGoR. Hypergeometric tests were used in a later analysis to score TCR-TCR, TCR-HLA and TCR-CMV co-occurrence, with a repertoire-size bias correction applied to the TCR pairs. A later analysis estimated false discovery rates by permuting HLA or CMV assignments 20 times. In a later analysis, co-occurring TCRs were grouped with DBSCAN, and TCRdist sequence similarity was added when clustering was performed within HLA-allele-positive subsets. Co-occurrence clustering excluded repertoires with fewer than 30,000 or more than 120,000 public chains, plus five with anomalous nucleotide sharing. TCRdb's version of the immuneACCESS table is confined to in-frame rearrangements and falls short of the full clone set. An unresolved V gene accounts for under half of the shortfall where checked; the remainder is of unknown origin. The V and J calls and clone size are taken from that table; D and trimming were inferred from the DNA. The sample table contains about 140,000 clones; only one count was recorded for roughly three quarters of them. The ten largest clones take up approximately 1.6% of the sample.

General study outcomes and caveats: Compared with equally common non-associated chains, HLA-associated TCR beta chains in a later analysis were more clonally expanded and had lower generation probabilities. In an earlier analysis of roughly 560 of the donors, most TCR beta V segments were observed in productive rearrangements about 87% or about 30% of the time, broadly matching IMGT annotations. The classifier was reported to diagnose cytomegalovirus status with high specificity and sensitivity in both the original cohort and the validation cohort. The sequencing pipeline was judged likely to have produced a cluster of highly shared sequence variants as a technical artifact. In vitro tests confirmed that three of the cytomegalovirus-associated TCR beta chains recognize cytomegalovirus antigens. The only immune exposure information available for the cohort was CMV serostatus. In the study, about 150 TCR beta chains were listed as associated with cytomegalovirus. It was suggested by the authors that the approach could potentially be generalized to other disease states and immunological phenotypes. According to a later analysis, TCR association rates differed among HLA loci, with DRB1 alleles showing the most associated TCRs and HLA-C alleles showing the fewest. In a later analysis, most CMV-associated TCR beta chains were found to appear HLA-restricted, with HLA associations seemingly driven largely by CMV exposure. Only TCR beta chains were sequenced in this cohort, and the absence of alpha or paired-chain data limited detectable features. Presence/absence analyses assumed roughly uniform sequencing depth across donors, an assumption that may not hold. Compared with the roughly 710-donor mean, donors in an Asian-associated ancestry cluster had fewer N-insertions in productive TCRs, according to a later genetic analysis. HLA typing was unavailable for some donors at each locus, so association tests used only the typed subset. Correlated functional status among segregating V segments might be attributable to linkage disequilibrium, but an unknown experimental factor could not be ruled out. A further reported finding was that TCR beta sequences accurately predicted the HLA-A and HLA-B alleles for most subjects in the first cohort. Most TCR sequences were seen in very few donors, while some public TCRs were found in many individuals. Assigning TCR associations to individual alleles was difficult when HLA alleles, especially DR and DQ, strongly co-occurred. In a later analysis, several top co-occurrence clusters were reported to appear linked to parvovirus B19, influenza, CMV and Epstein-Barr virus. Because the 87-base-pair reads could not distinguish some IMGT-functional V segments, including TRBV6-2 and TRBV6-3, those segments were excluded. The earlier analysis of 587 of the donors excluded some 15 rarely observed V segments, including chromosome 9 orphons, because counts were too low. A later genetic analysis associated a missense DCLRE1C variant with V-gene and J-gene trimming of TCR beta chains, and an independent cohort replicated the association. A later analysis associated about 17,000 TCR beta sequences with specific HLA alleles at a false discovery rate of 0.05.

The cohort consisted of fewer than 700 healthy bone marrow donors. At the time of sampling, all cohort members were nominally healthy, though unrecorded immune exposures were likely present. The donor tested CMV seronegative and was one of the 352 seronegative cohort members. A peripheral blood sample was collected from each donor, and TCR beta sequencing was performed on peripheral blood mononuclear cells. Genomic DNA was extracted from the blood cell samples with the Qiagen DNeasy Blood Extraction Kit. The CDR3, from cysteine to phenylalanine, totals 14 residues. The entry retains the CDR3 DNA only, 42 bases that are in frame from base 1. Taken from the germline V gene, the CDR1 and CDR2 loops are SGHDT and YYEEEE. At the junction V is shortened by 6 bases and J by 8 bases, with 20 bases in between.

The sequenced sample consisted of PBMCs. The chain was built from TRBV5-6 and TRBJ1-2; the D region possibly corresponds to TRBD1 (5 bases align). This clonotype was sampled from a woman in her twenties or thirties in good health and CMV-seronegative. The CDR3: CASTSEEGRGGYTF. The DNA sequence reads TGTGCCAGCACCTCCGAGGAGGGAAGGGGAGGCTACACCTTC.